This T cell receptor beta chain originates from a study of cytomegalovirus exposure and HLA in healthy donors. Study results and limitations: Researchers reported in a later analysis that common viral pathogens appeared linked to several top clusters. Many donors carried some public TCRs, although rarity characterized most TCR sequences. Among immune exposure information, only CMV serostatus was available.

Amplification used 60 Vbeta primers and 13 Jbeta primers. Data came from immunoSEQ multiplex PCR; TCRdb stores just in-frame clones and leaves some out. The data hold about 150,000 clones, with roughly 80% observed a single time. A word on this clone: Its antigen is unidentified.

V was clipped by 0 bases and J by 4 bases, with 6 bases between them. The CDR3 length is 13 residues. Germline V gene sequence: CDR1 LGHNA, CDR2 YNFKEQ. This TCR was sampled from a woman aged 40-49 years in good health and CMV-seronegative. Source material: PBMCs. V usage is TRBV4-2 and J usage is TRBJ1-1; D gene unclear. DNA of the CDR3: TGTGCCAGCAGCCAAGATTTGAGCACTGAAGCTTTCTTT. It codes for CASSQDLSTEAFF.